Sequencing of this T cell receptor beta chain was carried out in a study of shared clonotypes between healthy human individuals. About the research overall: Serving as donors were a couple of women and three men, whose ages spanned 18 to 49.

The table came from immunoSEQ multiplex PCR; TCRdb's copy has only in-frame clones and leaves some out. The profile shows approximately 1.4 million clones, 98% of them singletons. V was pared by 5 bases and J by 4 bases, with 15 bases between. The CDR3 covers 15 residues. Germline values: CDR1 MDHEN, CDR2 SYDVKM. All donors qualified as healthy HIV-negative adults and had experienced no recent acute infections or vaccinations. J is TRBJ1-3 and V is TRBV28; D ambiguous. This sequence originates from a man in his thirties or forties in good health. The specimen was naive CD4+ T cells sorted from blood. Subset meaning: CD45RA+ positively selected. This chain's CDR3 is CASSLTTVRGNTIYF. CDR3 nucleotide sequence: TGTGCCAGCAGTCTTACAACGGTTCGGGGAAACACCATATATTTT. The variable domain in full, completed from reference TRBV28 and TRBJ1-3, reads DVKVTQSSRYLVKRTGEKVFLECVQDMDHENMFWYRQDPGLGLRLIYFSYDVKMKEKGDIPEGYSVSREKKERFSLILESASTNQTSMYLCASSLTTVRGNTIYFGEGSWLTVV.